Each of the 20 T cell receptor beta chains below was sequenced from the same sample in a study of T cell clonality in common variable immunodeficiency. Study observations and caveats: In common variable immunodeficiency, TCR beta chains reportedly carried fewer deletions and N-nucleotide insertions.

Clones were sequenced by immunoSEQ multiplex PCR, and TCRdb holds only the in-frame ones, with some missing. The sample presents 25,000 to 30,000 clones, none singletons. These receptors' targets are unknown. The sequenced sample was peripheral blood mononuclear cells. The receptors shown here come from a human donor with common variable immunodeficiency.

With regard to this clone: From the germline J gene comes the end of the CDR3, since the read stops 3 residues before it. The rearrangement uses TRBV11-2 and TRBJ2-3; tentatively, D is TRBD1 (6 bases). The V gene's germline CDR1 is SGHAT and CDR2 FQNNGV. The ends were cut back, 1 base at V and 6 bases at J, with 11 bases in the middle. The CDR3 totals 14 residues. The CDR3 protein is CASSLGITGDTQYF. The part of the CDR3 DNA that was read is TGTGCCAGCAGCTTAGGTATTACAGGGGATACG.

With respect to this clone: Sequencing ends 3 residues short of the CDR3 end; the germline J gene provides the rest. J is TRBJ1-1 and V is TRBV5-1, with D possibly being TRBD1 (6 bases). Between the trimmed V and J ends, which lost 4 bases and 1 base, there was a span of 14 bases. The CDR3 runs to 15 residues. CDR1 is SGHRS and CDR2 is YFSETQ in the germline V gene. CDR3 protein: CASSRGGQRNTEAFF. Partial CDR3 DNA: TGCGCCAGCAGCCGCGGGGGGCAGAGGAACACTGAA.

This clone was seen only a few times. CDR3 protein: CASIDRVLSNQPQHF. CDR3 DNA, as far as it was read: TGTGCCAGTATCGACAGGGTGTTATCAAATCAGCCC. The V call is TRBV19, the J call TRBJ1-5; 7 bases align to TRBD1. Sequencing ends 3 residues short of the CDR3 end; the germline J gene provides the rest. V lost 7 bases, J lost 4 bases, and 10 bases stayed unmatched. Germline V gene lookup returns CDR1 LNHDA and CDR2 SQIVND (reference sequence). The CDR3 covers 15 residues.

The table lists this clone with many counts. The read gets to within 3 residues of the CDR3 end, and the germline J gene fills in the rest. The chain links TRBV30 to TRBJ1-6; weak D call: TRBD1 (6 bases). V lost 4 bases and J lost 6, with 10 bases in between. In germline, CDR1 is GTSNPN, CDR2 SVGIG (reference sequence). The CDR3 covers 13 residues. Here the CDR3 reads CAWNGQINSPLHF. Incomplete CDR3 DNA: TGTGCCTGGAACGGACAGATTAATTCACCC.

This clone has at least ten counts. Read data end 3 residues before the CDR3 end; the end is taken from the germline J gene. This chain connects TRBV6-2 or TRBV6-3 to TRBJ2-3, with D uncertain. Germline V gene lookup returns CDR1 MNHEY and CDR2 SVGEGT. V lost 7 bases and J 4 bases, leaving 15 bases between the germline ends. The CDR3 runs to 14 residues. The CDR3: CASIPLGSADTQYF. CDR3 bases read: TGTGCCAGCATTCCCCTAGGTTCGGCAGATACG.

This clone was seen many times. Sequencing ends 3 residues short of the CDR3 end; the germline J gene provides the rest. The chain combines TRBV7-2 with TRBJ2-2; D gene uncertain. This CDR3 comprises 14 residues. Germline assignment: CDR1 SGHTA and CDR2 FQGNSA. Trimming took 0 bases from V and 5 from J, leaving 7 bases between them. CDR3 bases read: TGTGCCAGCAGCTTAGCGCTAGGAACCGGGGAG. It encodes CASSLALGTGE. The entire CDR3 protein is CASSLALGTGELFF.

This clone was detected ten times or more. From the germline J gene comes the end of the CDR3, since the read stops 3 residues before it. The gene calls are TRBV18 and TRBJ2-1; 12 nucleotides match TRBD2. CDR3 size: 17 residues. Germline CDR1 and CDR2: KGHSH and LQKENI. Unmatched junction bases numbered 8, after V lost 1 base and J lost 7 bases. The CDR3 loop is CASSPQLPGLAGNEQFF. CDR3 DNA (partial): TGTGCCAGCTCACCACAATTACCCGGACTAGCGGGAAATGAG.

This clone was observed at least ten times. The read is 3 residues too short to cover the CDR3 end, so that end is filled in from the germline J gene. The chain joins TRBV18 to TRBJ1-1, with 7 bases aligning to TRBD1. Losses at the gene ends were 3 bases for V and 1 base for J; bases not matched to a gene: 2. The CDR3 sequence is 14 residues long. Germline values: CDR1 KGHSH, CDR2 LQKENI. The covered CDR3 bases are TGTGCCAGCTCACCGAGACAGGGGAACACTGAA. This encodes CASSPRQGNTE. The entire CDR3 sequence reads CASSPRQGNTEAFF.

This clone occurred many times. The observed sequence ends 3 residues before the CDR3 terminus, with the missing tail filled in from the germline J gene. The genes are TRBV4-1 and TRBJ1-1, with D perhaps TRBD1 (5 bases). Germline V gene sequence: CDR1 MGHRA, CDR2 YSYEKL. The CDR3 is 15 residues long. Trimming removed 3 bases at V and 5 bases at J, with 16 bases between. The CDR3 region is CASSHPLVGRTEAFF. CDR3 DNA (partial): TGCGCCAGCAGCCACCCTCTGGTGGGGCGAACTGAA.

This clone has a count of ten or more. The sequenced fragment ends 3 residues before the CDR3 boundary, so the rest is inferred from the germline J gene. The chain links TRBV20-1 to TRBJ2-3; TRBD2 aligns across 10 bases. With 0 bases clipped from V and 1 base from J, the junction kept 4 bases outside the gene matches. This CDR3 has 16 amino acids. The germline V gene has CDR1 DFQATT and CDR2 SNEGSKA (reference sequence). The CDR3 here is CSAREAGGVGTDTQYF. The CDR3 DNA, read in part, is TGCAGTGCTAGAGAAGCGGGAGGGGTAGGCACAGATACG.

This clone was detected a few times. Read coverage stops 3 residues before the CDR3 terminus; the germline J gene supplies the remainder. In the same sample, other DNA sequences code for this CDR3. The chain couples TRBV30 to TRBJ1-2; TRBD1 matches 7 bases. The CDR3 totals 14 residues. Unmatched junction bases numbered 8, after V lost 3 bases and J lost 4 bases. CDR1 GTSNPN and CDR2 SVGIG come from the germline V gene (reference sequence). The CDR3 region is CAWRDRVVGYGYTF. The sequenced CDR3 bases are TGTGCCTGGAGAGACAGGGTTGTTGGCTATGGC.

Ten or more counts support this clone. With the read ending 3 residues before the CDR3 end, the germline J gene is used to fill in that end. The V call is TRBV5-1, the J call TRBJ1-6, with TRBD1 identical over 12 bases. Trimming at V came to 0 bases and at J to 10 bases, leaving 8 bases not matched to a gene. In germline, CDR1 is SGHRS, CDR2 YFSETQ. The CDR3 is 17 residues long. CDR3 sequence: CASSLGGQGASQSPLHF. The CDR3 DNA, read in part, is TGCGCCAGCAGCTTGGGGGGACAGGGGGCGTCGCAGTCACCC.

As regards this clone: The CDR3 is cut off 3 residues early in the read; its end comes from the germline J gene. This chain joins TRBV19 and TRBJ2-1; no firm D call. Trimming took 10 bases from V and 0 from J, leaving 19 bases between them. In germline, CDR1 is LNHDA, CDR2 SQIVND (reference sequence). The CDR3 consists of 16 residues. Here the CDR3 reads CATARIGSSSYNEQFF. CDR3 DNA, as far as it was read: TGTGCCACCGCCAGAATTGGCTCGAGCTCCTACAATGAG.

This clone was counted at least ten times. The CDR3 goes on 3 residues after the read ends, and that part is filled in from the germline J gene. This chain connects TRBV18 to TRBJ2-2; perhaps D is TRBD1 or TRBD2 (6 bases each). Germline CDR1 reads KGHSH; CDR2 reads LQKENI. V was pared by 5 bases and J by 4 bases, with 14 bases between. This CDR3 has 15 residues. The part of the CDR3 DNA that was read is TGTGCCAGCTCAACGCTACAGGGAGGCACCGGGGAG. It yields the protein CASSTLQGGTGE. The whole CDR3 protein is CASSTLQGGTGELFF.

In its sample, this clone was seen a few times. The sequence runs out 3 residues before the end of the CDR3; the remainder is reconstructed from the germline J gene. The V call is TRBV7-2, the J call TRBJ1-1, with D unresolved. Germline V lookup: CDR1 SGHTA, CDR2 FQGNSA. This CDR3 contains 13 residues. V lost 2 bases to trimming and J lost 4 bases, with 8 bases between them. Partial CDR3 DNA: TGTGCCAGCAGCTTACGTCGGGGCACTGAA. Translation: CASSLRRGTE. The CDR3 in full is CASSLRRGTEAFF.

This clone was detected many times. The CDR3 end is not reached by the read, which stops 3 residues before it; the germline J gene fills it in. The gene calls are TRBV5-1 and TRBJ2-5, with TRBD2 as a possible D gene (5 bases). Trimming removed 4 bases at V and 5 bases at J, with 12 bases between. Germline V gene data show CDR1 as SGHRS and CDR2 as YFSETQ. The CDR3 has 13 residues. The CDR3 bases that were read are TGCGCCAGCAGCGTTCAGAGAGGGGAGACC. This codes for CASSVQRGET. Given in full, the CDR3 is CASSVQRGETQYF.

This clone was picked up many times. The CDR3 end is not reached by the read, which stops 3 residues before it; the germline J gene fills it in. The chain uses TRBV18 and TRBJ2-7; 7 positions match TRBD1. Losses at the gene ends were 3 bases for V and 2 bases for J; bases not matched to a gene: 4. Looked up from germline, CDR1 is KGHSH and CDR2 is LQKENI. The CDR3 is 14 amino acids. The DNA read from the CDR3 is TGTGCCAGCTCACCGGGGACAGATACCTACGAG. As protein: CASSPGTDTYE. The whole CDR3 reads CASSPGTDTYEQYF.

In this sample, this clone is medium-sized (0.01 to 0.1%). The read finishes 3 residues shy of the CDR3 end, and the germline J gene is used to complete it. The rearrangement links TRBV5-1 to TRBJ2-7; 8 bases line up with TRBD2. J lost 3 bases, V lost 3 bases, and 14 bases had no gene match. The CDR3 length is 17 residues. The germline gives CDR1 SGHRS, CDR2 YFSETQ. The CDR3 spells CASSSGWTGGDDYEQYF. CDR3 DNA, as far as it was read: TGCGCCAGCAGCTCCGGTTGGACGGGAGGGGATGACTACGAG.

This clone was seen a few times. The read ends 3 residues before the CDR3 terminus; that terminus is restored from the germline J gene. The chain combines TRBV6-1 with TRBJ2-7; D gene unclear. The CDR3 covers 12 residues. Germline CDR1 and CDR2: MNHNS and SASEGT. The V end lost 3 bases, the J end lost 3 bases, and 6 bases lay between the germline ends. The sequenced part of the CDR3 DNA is TGTGCCAGCAGTGACAGATACTACGAG. Translation: CASSDRYYE. The CDR3, in full, reads CASSDRYYEQYF.

This clone has ten or more counts. The observed sequence ends 3 residues before the CDR3 terminus, with the missing tail filled in from the germline J gene. V usage is TRBV2 and J usage is TRBJ1-1; D remains ambiguous. The germline V gene has CDR1 SNHLY and CDR2 FYNNEI. V lost 5 bases and J 4 bases, leaving 11 bases between the germline ends. This CDR3 is 13 amino acids long. The CDR3 is CASSLGSSTEAFF. CDR3 bases read: TGTGCCAGCAGTCTCGGGTCCTCCACTGAA. Full variable domain (remainder filled in from reference TRBV2 and TRBJ1-1): EPEVTQTPSHQVTQMGQEVILRCVPISNHLYFYWYRQILGQKVEFLVSFYNNEISEKSEIFDDQFSVERPDGSNFTLKIRSTKLEDSAMYFCASSLGSSTEAFFGQGTRLTVV.